The source of this T cell receptor (beta chain) is a study of patients and donors after allogeneic stem cell transplantation. Each CDR3 protein is one row after TCRdb ran MiXCR on the RT-PCR reads. The sample lists about 96,000 distinct CDR3 sequences, around 48% occurring once. The CDR3 contains 13 residues. The J segment lost 8 bases and the V segment lost 6 bases, leaving 6 bases of the junction unmatched. The V and J genes are TRBV12-3 or TRBV12-4 and TRBJ1-2, with 10 bases matching TRBD1. Sequencing input: blood, either unsorted or a sorted T cell fraction (not recorded which). This receptor was identified in a human donor who was either an allogeneic HSCT recipient or a stem cell or donor lymphocyte infusion donor (not recorded which). It is not recorded whose cells these are; they may come from a transplant donor. CDR3 residues: CASSPGQGIGYTF. CDR3 in DNA: TGTGCCAGCAGCCCGGGACAGGGGATAGGCTACACCTTC.